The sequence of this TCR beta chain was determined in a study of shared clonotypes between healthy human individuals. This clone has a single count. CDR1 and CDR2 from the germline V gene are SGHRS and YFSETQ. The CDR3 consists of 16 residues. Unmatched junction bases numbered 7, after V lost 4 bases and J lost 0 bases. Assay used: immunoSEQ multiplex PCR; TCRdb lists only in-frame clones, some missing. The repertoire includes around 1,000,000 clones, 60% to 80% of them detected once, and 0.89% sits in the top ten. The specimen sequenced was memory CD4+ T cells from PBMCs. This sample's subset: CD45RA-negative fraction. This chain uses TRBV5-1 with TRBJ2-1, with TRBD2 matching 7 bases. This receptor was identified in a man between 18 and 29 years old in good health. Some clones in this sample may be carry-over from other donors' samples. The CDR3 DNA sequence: TGCGCCAGCAGCATTATAAGCGGGACCTCCTACAATGAGCAGTTCTTC. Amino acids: CASSIISGTSYNEQFF.